Reported below is one T cell receptor (beta chain). The sample belongs to a study of breast tumors, draining lymph nodes, adjacent tissues. Using its own MiXCR run on the multiplex PCR reads, TCRdb lists one record per CDR3 protein. The sample yields about 13,000 distinct CDR3 sequences, roughly half seen once. The TCR comes from a female donor with breast cancer. Some clones in this sample may be carry-over from other donors' samples. What was sequenced was tumor-adjacent breast tissue.

CDR3 sequence: CASSLTTADSPYEQYF. DNA of the CDR3: TGTGCCAGCAGCTTAACTACAGCGGACAGTCCCTACGAGCAGTACTTC. The chain recombines TRBV7-9 with TRBJ2-7, with a weak D call TRBD1 (6 bases). V lost 2 bases and J lost 2, with 16 bases in between. The CDR3 sequence is 16 residues long. Looked up from germline, CDR1 is SEHNR and CDR2 is FQNEAQ (reference sequence).